Following are 27 T cell receptor beta chains from one sample sequenced in a study of T cell repertoires in cytomegalovirus infection. TCRdb re-analysed the reads in MiXCR, keeping a single row per CDR3 protein. The table lists fewer than 200,000 distinct CDR3 sequences, about a tenth of them singletons. The sample taken for sequencing was PBMCs. These receptors were taken from a human donor in good health (CMV status not recorded). Some clones in this sample may be carry-over from other donors' samples.

V and J are TRBV6-1 and TRBJ1-1; no firm D call. CDR3 size: 13 residues. CDR1 and CDR2 from the germline V gene are MNHNS and SASEGT. V was cut by 4 bases and J by 1 base, with 7 bases left in between. The CDR3 protein is CASSVARNTEAFF. The CDR3 bases are TGTGCCAGCAGTGTTGCTAGGAACACTGAAGCTTTCTTT.

This clonotype occurred many times. V is TRBV5-4 and J is TRBJ2-2, with 8 bases identical to TRBD2. Germline loops: CDR1 SGHNT, CDR2 YYREEE (reference sequence). J gave up 6 bases and V 2 bases, and 3 bases lay outside the gene matches. The CDR3 length is 14 residues. This CDR3 is CASSLAGVPGELFF. The CDR3 DNA is TGTGCCAGCAGCTTAGCGGGAGTGCCCGGGGAGCTGTTTTTT. Combining the CDR3 with reference TRBV5-4 and TRBJ2-2 gives the whole variable domain ETGVTQSPTHLIKTRGQQVTLRCSSQSGHNTVSWYQQALGQGPQFIFQYYREEENGRGNFPPRFSGLQFPNYSSELNVNALELDDSALYLCASSLAGVPGELFFGEGSRLTVL.

Ten or more counts support this clonotype. The chain is built from TRBV28 and TRBJ1-2; TRBD1 matches at 7 bases. CDR3 size: 16 residues. Germline V lookup: CDR1 MDHEN, CDR2 SYDVKM. With 5 bases clipped from V and 5 bases from J, the junction kept 14 bases outside the gene matches. The CDR3 region has the DNA TGTGCCAGCAGTATCTTAACCGGGACAGCGATATATGGCTACACCTTC. Encoded protein: CASSILTGTAIYGYTF.

This clonotype was detected many times. This sequence joins TRBV7-2 and TRBJ1-3; TRBD1 is a possible D gene (5 bases). V lost 6 bases, J lost 0 bases, and 6 bases lay in between. CDR3 length equals 13 residues. In germline, CDR1 is SGHTA, CDR2 FQGNSA. The CDR3 sequence is CASRTDSGNTIYF. CDR3 DNA sequence: TGTGCCAGCAGGACAGACTCTGGAAACACCATATATTTT.

Ten or more counts support this clonotype. The V gene is TRBV5-6, the J gene TRBJ2-7; 9 nucleotides agree with TRBD2. CDR3 length: 17 amino acids. After removal of 0 bases from V and 0 bases from J, the junction contained 7 bases not matched to a gene. Germline loops: CDR1 SGHDT, CDR2 YYEEEE. In nucleotides, the CDR3 is TGTGCCAGCAGCTTGGGGTGGCTAGCGGGATCCTCCTACGAGCAGTACTTC. Translated, it gives CASSLGWLAGSSYEQYF.

At least ten counts were recorded for this clonotype. The rearrangement uses TRBV19 and TRBJ2-2, with unresolved D. The CDR3 covers 13 residues. Germline V gene lookup returns CDR1 LNHDA and CDR2 SQIVND (reference sequence). V was trimmed by 1 base and J by 2 bases, leaving 2 bases between them. For the CDR3, the DNA is TGTGCCAGTAGTATAGGAAACACCGGGGAGCTGTTTTTT. It yields the protein CASSIGNTGELFF. Full variable domain (missing parts from reference TRBV19 and TRBJ2-2): DGGITQSPKYLFRKEGQNVTLSCEQNLNHDAMYWYRQDPGQGLRLIYYSQIVNDFQKGDIAEGYSVSREKKESFPLTVTSAQKNPTAFYLCASSIGNTGELFFGEGSRLTVL.

There are a few counts of this clonotype. This sequence joins TRBV29-1 and TRBJ1-2; no reliable D call. V dropped 4 bases and J dropped 5 bases, with 8 bases sitting between them. The germline CDR1 and CDR2 sequences are SQVTM and ANQGSEA. This CDR3 has 11 residues. CDR3 nucleotide sequence: TGCAGCGTTGTGGAGGCGTATGGCTACACCTTC. As protein: CSVVEAYGYTF.

This clonotype has a count of ten or more. The chain employs TRBV7-3 and TRBJ2-2, with 8 bases that match TRBD2. The V gene end was trimmed by 1 base and the J gene end by 3 bases; junction bases not matched to a gene: 4. CDR3 length: 16 residues. The V gene's germline CDR1 is SGHTA and CDR2 FQGTGA. The CDR3 DNA reads as TGTGCCAGCAGCTTAATTAGCGGGATGGACACCGGGGAGCTGTTTTTT. This encodes CASSLISGMDTGELFF.

V and J are TRBV11-2 and TRBJ1-1; 7 bases line up with TRBD1. CDR3 size: 14 residues. J lost 5 bases, V lost 6 bases, and 9 bases had no gene match. The V gene's germline CDR1 is SGHAT and CDR2 FQNNGV. The CDR3, as DNA: TGTGCCAGCAGGTCATACAGGGGAGGGACTGAAGCTTTCTTT. Translating gives CASRSYRGGTEAFF.

This clonotype was observed a handful of times. J is TRBJ1-5 and V is TRBV28; 10 nucleotides line up with TRBD1. The CDR3 runs to 14 residues. The ends lost 11 bases at V and 7 bases at J; junction bases unmatched: 11. Germline CDR1 MDHEN, CDR2 SYDVKM. CDR3 DNA sequence: TGTGCCGGGGGGGACAGGGGCGTTGGACAGCCCCAGCATTTT. This gives the protein CAGGDRGVGQPQHF.

This clonotype came up a few times. V usage is TRBV15 and J usage is TRBJ2-1; no clear D. This CDR3 spans 12 amino acids. Trimming removed 5 bases from V and 12 bases from J, with 14 bases in between. Germline-derived CDR1 and CDR2 are LNHNV and YYDKDF (reference sequence). DNA of the CDR3: TGTGCCACCAGCCTCGAGTTGAAAACGCAGTTCTTC. The encoded protein is CATSLELKTQFF.

This chain links TRBV29-1 with TRBJ2-2; a possible D gene is TRBD2 (5 bases). With 8 bases removed from V and 5 bases from J, the gap between germline ends came to 18 bases. The CDR3 sequence is 14 residues long. Germline loops: CDR1 SQVTM, CDR2 ANQGSEA. DNA of the CDR3: TGCAGCTCTAAGACTGGAGGTGGGACCGGGGAGCTGTTTTTT. Protein sequence: CSSKTGGGTGELFF.

This clonotype was recorded many times. J is TRBJ2-3 and V is TRBV20-1, with D possibly TRBD2 on 6 matching bases. V gave up 4 bases and J gave up 2 bases, with 13 bases separating them. The CDR3 sequence is 14 residues long. Germline V gene lookup returns CDR1 DFQATT and CDR2 SNEGSKA (reference sequence). The CDR3 protein is CSATGSPSTDTQYF. DNA for the CDR3: TGCAGTGCTACCGGGAGCCCCTCCACAGATACGCAGTATTTT.

This clonotype was observed at least ten times. The chain links TRBV7-2 to TRBJ2-1; 11 bases line up with TRBD2. CDR1 and CDR2 from the germline V gene are SGHTA and FQGNSA. Losses at the gene ends were 1 base for V and 8 bases for J; bases not matched to a gene: 4. This CDR3 has 15 amino acids. CDR3 nucleotide sequence: TGTGCCAGCAGCTTAGTGGTAGCGGGGGGGGATGAGCAGTTCTTC. Translated, it gives CASSLVVAGGDEQFF.

Ten or more counts support this clonotype. The V and J genes are TRBV7-2 and TRBJ2-7, with a tentative D call TRBD2 (7 bases). The V end was cut by 0 bases, the J end by 6 bases, with 12 bases between. CDR1 is SGHTA, CDR2 FQGNSA, per germline. The CDR3 is 14 amino acids. The CDR3 protein is CASSLAAGAVEQYF. The CDR3, as DNA: TGTGCCAGCAGCTTAGCCGCGGGGGCGGTCGAGCAGTACTTC.

This clonotype was detected a few times. V is TRBV6-2 or TRBV6-3 and J is TRBJ2-7, with D perhaps assigned TRBD1 or TRBD2 (5 bases each). There are 16 residues in the CDR3. The ends were cut back, 0 bases at V and 3 bases at J, with 15 bases in the middle. Per the germline V gene, CDR1 is MNHEY and CDR2 is SVGEGT. CDR3 nucleotide sequence: TGTGCCAGCAGTTACTCGAGGGGTGACCGACTCTACGAGCAGTACTTC. Encoded protein: CASSYSRGDRLYEQYF.

This clonotype was picked up many times. The chain's CDR3 is CASTPSGNEQYF. The CDR3 region has the DNA TGTGCCAGCACCCCCAGTGGAAACGAGCAGTACTTC. This chain uses TRBV6-2 or TRBV6-3 with TRBJ2-7; D not certain. The CDR3 has 12 amino acids. Germline values: CDR1 MNHEY, CDR2 SVGEGT. Trimming took 7 bases from V and 5 from J, leaving 12 bases between them.

The chain couples TRBV23-1 to TRBJ2-5; unclear D gene. TRBV23-1 is annotated as an ORF whose role is uncertain. Trimming pared 0 bases from V and 9 bases from J, leaving 11 bases between. The CDR3 is made up of 13 amino acids. The CDR3 is CASSQSVDLSQYF. In nucleotides, the CDR3 is TGCGCCAGCAGTCAATCAGTCGACCTATCCCAGTACTTC.

This clonotype was counted a few times. The V gene is TRBV24-1, the J gene TRBJ2-6; 7 positions match TRBD1. Germline V gene data show CDR1 as KGHDR and CDR2 as SFDVKD. The CDR3 has 14 residues. The trim removed 9 bases at V and 4 bases at J, leaving 5 bases unmatched. CDR3 amino acids: CATGRGSGANVLTF. The CDR3 bases are TGTGCCACCGGCAGGGGGTCCGGGGCCAACGTCCTGACTTTC.

This clonotype was counted many times. The chain has TRBV2 and TRBJ1-1; 7 bases are a match to TRBD1. CDR1 and CDR2 (germline): SNHLY, FYNNEI. There are 17 residues in the CDR3. V trimming: 5 bases; J trimming: 3 bases; junction bases outside the gene matches: 15. As DNA, the CDR3 is TGTGCCAGCAGTCGTTCCGGGACAGCTTATGGGGACACTGAAGCTTTCTTT. The encoded protein is CASSRSGTAYGDTEAFF.

This clonotype has a handful of counts. The chain is built from TRBV28 and TRBJ2-7; D call uncertain. The V end lost 5 bases, the J end lost 3 bases, and 14 bases lay between the germline ends. CDR1 MDHEN and CDR2 SYDVKM come from the germline V gene. This CDR3 spans 14 amino acids. The CDR3 DNA reads as TGTGCCAGCAGTCCTGGCGGAAAAGACTACGAGCAGTACTTC. Its translation: CASSPGGKDYEQYF.

The V call is TRBV6-2 or TRBV6-3, the J call TRBJ1-1; no clear D gene. CDR1 and CDR2 (germline): MNHEY, SVGEGT. Trimming removed 6 bases from V and 2 bases from J, with 10 bases in between. The CDR3 spans 13 residues. The CDR3 is CASSRRDNTEAFF. The CDR3 coding sequence is TGTGCCAGCAGCCGCCGGGATAACACTGAAGCTTTCTTT.

The count of this clonotype is one. This sequence joins TRBV2 and TRBJ2-1; unclear D gene. The CDR3 extends over 13 amino acids. Germline V gene sequence: CDR1 SNHLY, CDR2 FYNNEI. V gave up 6 bases and J gave up 2 bases, with 8 bases separating them. The CDR3 here is CASSSTPYNEQFF. CDR3 sequence (DNA): TGTGCCAGCAGCTCTACCCCCTACAATGAGCAGTTCTTC. The full variable domain, rest sourced from reference TRBV2 and TRBJ2-1, is EPEVTQTPSHQVTQMGQEVILRCVPISNHLYFYWYRQILGQKVEFLVSFYNNEISEKSEIFDDQFSVERPDGSNFTLKIRSTKLEDSAMYFCASSSTPYNEQFFGPGTRLTVL.

A word on this clonotype: A clone one base away is much larger, so this may be a read error. V and J are TRBV5-6 and TRBJ2-7; 11 nucleotides match TRBD2. The CDR3 loop spans 18 amino acids. The germline gives CDR1 SGHDT, CDR2 YYEEEE. V trimming: 0 bases; J trimming: 6 bases; junction bases outside the gene matches: 14. CDR3 in DNA: TGTGCCAGCAGCTTGGGCGAGCTGCGAAGACTAGCGGGAATCGAGCAGTACTTC. This encodes CASSLGELRRLAGIEQYF. Based on the CDR3 plus reference TRBV5-6 and TRBJ2-7, the full variable domain is DAGVTQSPTHLIKTRGQQVTLRCSPKSGHDTVSWYQQALGQGPQFIFQYYEEEERQRGNFPDRFSGHQFPNYSSELNVNALLLGDSALYLCASSLGELRRLAGIEQYFGPGTRLTVT.

In this sample, this clonotype turned up a few times. This chain uses TRBV6-2 or TRBV6-3 with TRBJ2-7; a possible D gene is TRBD1 (5 bases). Germline CDR1 is MNHEY and CDR2 is SVGEGT. The CDR3 has 19 residues. V was clipped by 0 bases and J by 3 bases, with 24 bases between them. In DNA form, the CDR3 reads TGTGCCAGCAGTTACTCGATTCTTCAACCGACAGATCCGGTCTACGAGCAGTACTTC. Protein product: CASSYSILQPTDPVYEQYF.

The CDR3 DNA is TGCAGCGCTTCCGACAGCACAACTAATGAAAAACTGTTTTTT. Its protein product is CSASDSTTNEKLFF. The rearrangement uses TRBV29-1 and TRBJ1-4; perhaps TRBD1 as D (5 bases). Germline CDR1 and CDR2: SQVTM and ANQGSEA. There are 14 residues in the CDR3. Trimming pared 7 bases from V and 0 bases from J, leaving 12 bases between.

Ten or more counts support this clonotype. The V call is TRBV12-3 or TRBV12-4, the J call TRBJ2-5; TRBD2 matches at 10 bases. Germline trimming cut 4 bases from V and 6 bases from J; bases unmatched to any gene: 8. The CDR3 spans 15 residues. CDR3 bases: TGTGCCAGCAGTTCCCAGCGGGGGGGCCTTCAGACCCAGTACTTC. Protein sequence: CASSSQRGGLQTQYF.